This entry features one T cell receptor beta chain sequence. A read error may produce the germline difference seen at one junction end. The sample is drawn from a study of T-cell reconstitution after alpha-beta-depleted transplantation in children. The TCRbeta library incorporated unique molecular identifiers. TCRdb fed the PCR reads into MiXCR, producing one record per CDR3 protein. The profile shows about 540,000 distinct CDR3 sequences, 15% to 20% of them singletons. Germline V gives CDR1 MGHRA, CDR2 YSYEKL. The CDR3 is 14 amino acids. The TCR sequence derives from a human donor who donated a stem cell graft to a child with acute lymphoblastic leukemia. The input for sequencing was PBMCs from the stem cell graft donor, taken from the stem cell graft. The chain employs TRBV4-1 and TRBJ1-2; D unclear. The DNA of the CDR3 is TGCGCCAGCAGCCATGCCGCGCCTAACTATGGCTGCACCTTC. Its translation: CASSHAAPNYGCTF.